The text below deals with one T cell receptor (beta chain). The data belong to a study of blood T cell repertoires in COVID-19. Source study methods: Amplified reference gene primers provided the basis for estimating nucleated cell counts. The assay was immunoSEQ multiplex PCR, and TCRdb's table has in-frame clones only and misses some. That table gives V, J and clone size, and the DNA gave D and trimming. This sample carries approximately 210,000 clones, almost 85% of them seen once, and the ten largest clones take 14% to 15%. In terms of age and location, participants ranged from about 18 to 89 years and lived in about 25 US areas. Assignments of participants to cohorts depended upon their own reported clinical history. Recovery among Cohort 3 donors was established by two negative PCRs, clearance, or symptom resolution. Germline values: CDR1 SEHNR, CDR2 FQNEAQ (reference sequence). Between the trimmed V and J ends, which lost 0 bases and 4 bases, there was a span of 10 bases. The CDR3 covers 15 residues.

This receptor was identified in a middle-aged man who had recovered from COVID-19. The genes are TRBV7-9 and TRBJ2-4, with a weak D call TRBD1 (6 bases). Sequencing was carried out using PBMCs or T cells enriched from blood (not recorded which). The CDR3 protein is CASSLALQGKNIQYF. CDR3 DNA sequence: TGTGCCAGCAGCTTAGCGTTACAGGGAAAAAACATTCAGTACTTC.